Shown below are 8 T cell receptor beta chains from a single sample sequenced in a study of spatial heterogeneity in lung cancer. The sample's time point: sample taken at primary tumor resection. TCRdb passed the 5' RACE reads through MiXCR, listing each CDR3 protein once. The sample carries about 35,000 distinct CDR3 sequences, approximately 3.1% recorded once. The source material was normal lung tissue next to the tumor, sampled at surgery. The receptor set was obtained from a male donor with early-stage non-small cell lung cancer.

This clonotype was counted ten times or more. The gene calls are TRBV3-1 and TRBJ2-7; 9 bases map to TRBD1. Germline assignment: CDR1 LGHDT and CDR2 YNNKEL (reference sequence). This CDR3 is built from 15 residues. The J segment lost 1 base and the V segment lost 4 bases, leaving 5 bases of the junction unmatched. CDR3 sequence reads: CASSLGQGKSYEQYF. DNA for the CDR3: TGTGCCAGCAGCCTTGGACAGGGGAAATCCTACGAGCAGTACTTC.

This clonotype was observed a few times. For the CDR3, the DNA is TGCGCCAGCGGTACAGGAGCTAATGAAAAACTGTTTTTT. As protein: CASGTGANEKLFF. J is TRBJ1-4 and V is TRBV5-1, with D maybe TRBD1 (5 bases). The CDR3 runs 13 residues. The germline V gene encodes CDR1 SGHRS and CDR2 YFSETQ. Trimming removed 7 bases at V and 3 bases at J, with 10 bases between.

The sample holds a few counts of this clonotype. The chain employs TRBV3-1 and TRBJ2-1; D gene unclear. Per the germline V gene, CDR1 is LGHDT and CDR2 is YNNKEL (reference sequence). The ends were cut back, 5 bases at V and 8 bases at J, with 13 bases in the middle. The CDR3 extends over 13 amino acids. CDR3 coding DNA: TGTGCCAGCAGCTCCCCGAGGCACTATGAGCAGTTCTTC. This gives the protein CASSSPRHYEQFF.

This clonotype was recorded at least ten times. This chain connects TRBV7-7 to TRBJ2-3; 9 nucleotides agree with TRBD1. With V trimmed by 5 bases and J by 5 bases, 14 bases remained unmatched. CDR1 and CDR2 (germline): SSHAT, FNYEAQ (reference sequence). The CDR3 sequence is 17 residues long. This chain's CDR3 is CASSPTLRDRVVDTQYF. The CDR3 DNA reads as TGTGCCAGCAGCCCGACGCTCCGGGACAGGGTGGTAGATACGCAGTATTTT. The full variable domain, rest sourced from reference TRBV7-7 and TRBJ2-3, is GAGVSQSPRYKVTKRGQDVTLRCDPISSHATLYWYQQALGQGPEFLTYFNYEAQPDKSGLPSDRFSAERPEGSISTLTIQRTEQRDSAMYRCASSPTLRDRVVDTQYFGPGTRLTVL.

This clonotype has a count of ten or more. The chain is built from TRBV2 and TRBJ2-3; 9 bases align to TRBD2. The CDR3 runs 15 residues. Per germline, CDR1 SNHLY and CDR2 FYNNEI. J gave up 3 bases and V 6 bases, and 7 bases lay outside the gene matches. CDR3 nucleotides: TGTGCCAGCAGATTCGGGACTAGCAAAACAGATACGCAGTATTTT. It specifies CASRFGTSKTDTQYF.

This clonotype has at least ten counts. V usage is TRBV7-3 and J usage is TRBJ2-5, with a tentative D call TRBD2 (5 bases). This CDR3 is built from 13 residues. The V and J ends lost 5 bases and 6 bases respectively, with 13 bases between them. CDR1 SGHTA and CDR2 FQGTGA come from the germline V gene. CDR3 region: CASSPTREQTQYF. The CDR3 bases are TGTGCCAGCAGCCCTACGAGGGAACAGACCCAGTACTTC. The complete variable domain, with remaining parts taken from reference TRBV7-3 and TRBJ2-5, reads GAGVSQTPSNKVTEKGKYVELRCDPISGHTALYWYRQSLGQGPEFLIYFQGTGAADDSGLPNDRFFAVRPEGSVSTLKIQRTERGDSAVYLCASSPTREQTQYFGPGTRLLVL.

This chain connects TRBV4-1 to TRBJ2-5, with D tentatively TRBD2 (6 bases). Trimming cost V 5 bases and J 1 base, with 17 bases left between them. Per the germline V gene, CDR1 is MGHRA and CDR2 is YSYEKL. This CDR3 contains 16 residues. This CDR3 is CASSFRRGEVQETQYF. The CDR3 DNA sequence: TGCGCCAGCAGCTTTAGACGCGGGGAAGTCCAAGAGACCCAGTACTTC.

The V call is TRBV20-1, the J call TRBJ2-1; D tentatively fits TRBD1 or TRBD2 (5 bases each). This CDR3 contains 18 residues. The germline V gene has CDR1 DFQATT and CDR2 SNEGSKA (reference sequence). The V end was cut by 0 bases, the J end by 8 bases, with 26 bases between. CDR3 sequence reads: CSARDPSRGDPGWDEQFF. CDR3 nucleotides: TGCAGTGCTAGAGATCCCTCACGAGGGGACCCAGGATGGGATGAGCAGTTCTTC.